This T cell receptor beta chain was retrieved from a study of T-cell memory formation after mild COVID-19 listed by TCRdb under 2021. Looking at the study overall: TCR sequence clusters from the two donors were found to be largely donor specific. In two donors, T-cell clones that expanded and contracted after mild COVID-19 were tracked by sequencing TCRalpha and TCRbeta repertoires over time. Two young, previously healthy adult volunteers made up the cohort, one male and one female. Study-level results and caveats: Contracting CD4+ clones were located mainly in the CM and EM memory subsets, whereas CD8+ clones were found to be enriched in EMRA. Only two mild cases were covered in the study, and larger cohorts including severe cases with pre-infection samples were considered necessary. Clones contracting from day 15 to 85 had balanced CD4/CD8 phenotypes, while a second wave expanding from day 15 to 37 was biased towards CD4+. The second-wave clones that peaked on day 37 were not confirmed to be SARS-CoV-2 specific. The detection of some responding clones in pre-infection memory suggests that pre-existing cross-reactive memory T cells joined the SARS-CoV-2 response.

PBMCs were isolated by Ficoll-Paque density gradient centrifugation. The sample was run on an Illumina NovaSeq 6000. TCRalpha and TCRbeta cDNA libraries were constructed by 5'RACE with constant-segment primers, with sample barcodes and unique molecular identifiers being introduced. RNA was extracted from every sample with Trizol reagent. Amplification of the libraries took two PCR steps, and the second step added a second sample barcode plus Illumina TruSeq adapters. Libraries were sequenced on an Illumina NovaSeq with 2 x 150 bp paired-end reads. From the authors' description of their analysis: With migec v1.2.7, reads were demultiplexed and then collapsed into UMI-guided consensus sequences. With mixcr v2.1.11, UMI consensuses were aligned to TRA and TRB V and J templates and assembled into clonotypes. Clonotypes were classified as expanded or contracted when called significant by both edgeR and NoisET, with noise models trained on biological replicates. edgeR calls used a false discovery rate-adjusted p below 0.01 and a log2 fold-change threshold of 1. PCA with hierarchical clustering of max-normalized trajectories of the 1000 most abundant clonotypes was used as exploratory dynamics analysis. The CD4 or CD8 phenotype of responding clones was assigned using the separately sequenced CD4+ and CD8+ repertoires. The public reads were reanalyzed by TCRdb: fastp trimming at Q25, MiXCR alignment, in-frame beta chains only. Each CDR3 protein appears once, grouped with its most common genes and DNA. These V and J calls rely on TCRdb rather than the paper's analysis. Counted in this sample were 30,000 to 45,000 distinct CDR3 sequences; 9.5% to 12% of them appeared once. The leading ten clones occupy 25% to 30% of the sample.

Of note for this clonotype: Its antigen is unknown. Base qualities are not provided; no much larger clone lies one nucleotide away.

CDR1 and CDR2, looked up from the germline V gene, are SGHDT and YYEEEE. CDR3 length: 13 amino acids, cysteine to valine. The kept DNA is CDR3 alone, 39 bases in frame from the first base. V drops 0 bases and J drops 1 base, leaving 5 bases in between. The rearrangement combines TRBV5-6 with TRBJ2-7, with no confident D gene call. The material sequenced was PBMCs or a T cell subset sorted from them (not recorded which). This receptor was identified in a man aged 18 to 30 who had mild COVID-19 (a few samples of this study predate the infection). The sample titles of this study are shuffled in the database, so cell type and time point are left out; the donor was told from shared clones. The DNA sequence follows: TGTGCCAGCAGCTTGGTTGGATCCTACGAGCAGTACGTC. Translated, it gives CASSLVGSYEQYV.